The 31 T cell receptor beta chains presented below share a single source sample, sequenced in a study of cytomegalovirus exposure and HLA in healthy donors. The PCR made use of 60 Vbeta and 13 Jbeta primers. The table came from immunoSEQ multiplex PCR; TCRdb's copy has only in-frame clones and leaves some out. The table shows about 130,000 clones, with around 82% occurring only once. Material for sequencing was PBMCs. All receptors come from a male donor in good health and CMV-seropositive.

The chain couples TRBV25-1 to TRBJ2-2; TRBD1 aligns across 9 bases. The germline V gene has CDR1 MGHDK and CDR2 SYGVNS. Trimming at V came to 2 bases and at J to 7 bases, leaving 8 bases not matched to a gene. The CDR3 loop spans 16 amino acids. The CDR3 DNA sequence: TGTGCCAGCAGTGAAACCACAGGGGGCGCGAGCGGGGAGCTGTTTTTT. Residues: CASSETTGGASGELFF.

This chain joins TRBV6-1 and TRBJ2-7; maybe TRBD2 (5 bases). This CDR3 spans 14 amino acids. V was pared by 6 bases and J by 2 bases, with 14 bases between. CDR1 is MNHNS and CDR2 is SASEGT in the germline V gene. CDR3 coding DNA: TGTGCCAGCAGGGTTACTCTAGCAACCTACGAGCAGTACTTC. Translating it yields CASRVTLATYEQYF.

V is TRBV30 and J is TRBJ1-3; tentative D call: TRBD1 (5 bases). There are 13 residues in the CDR3. The V gene lost 2 bases and the J gene lost 2 bases, with 7 bases spanning the gap. Germline assignment: CDR1 GTSNPN and CDR2 SVGIG (reference sequence). The CDR3 region is CAWSSTAGNTIYF. CDR3 DNA: TGTGCCTGGAGTTCGACAGCTGGAAACACCATATATTTT.

The chain recombines TRBV5-4 with TRBJ2-3; 10 nucleotides agree with TRBD2. The junction had 11 bases not matched to a gene; V was cut back by 1 base and J by 0 bases. From germline, CDR1 is SGHNT and CDR2 YYREEE (reference sequence). The CDR3 has 19 residues. The CDR3 protein is CASSLKAAGGHQSTDTQYF. CDR3 nucleotide sequence: TGTGCCAGCAGCTTGAAGGCAGCGGGAGGGCACCAGAGCACAGATACGCAGTATTTT.

The chain couples TRBV2 to TRBJ1-4, with D unclear. The V gene lost 6 bases and the J gene lost 8 bases, with 13 bases spanning the gap. Germline V lookup: CDR1 SNHLY, CDR2 FYNNEI. This CDR3 region has 13 residues. The CDR3 sequence: CASRQAGVEKLFF. The CDR3 DNA reads TGTGCCAGCAGGCAAGCCGGGGTAGAAAAACTGTTTTTT.

The chain joins TRBV11-2 to TRBJ2-1; tentative D call: TRBD2 (5 bases). CDR1 and CDR2 from the germline V gene are SGHAT and FQNNGV. V was trimmed by 1 base and J by 10 bases, leaving 11 bases between them. The CDR3 covers 13 residues. This CDR3 reads CASSLAAGLEQFF. For the CDR3, the DNA is TGTGCCAGCAGCTTAGCCGCTGGACTCGAGCAGTTCTTC.

This clone was observed a single time. The genes are TRBV27 and TRBJ2-7, with 7 bases aligning to TRBD2. This CDR3 comprises 13 residues. Trimming cost V 5 bases and J 5 bases; bases outside gene matches: 6. CDR1 is MNHEY and CDR2 is SMNVEV in the germline V gene (reference sequence). The CDR3 is CASSLQGGNEQYF. The CDR3 region has the DNA TGTGCCAGCAGTCTCCAGGGAGGGAACGAGCAGTACTTC.

V gene TRBV27 combines with J gene TRBJ2-1; D is unclear. V was clipped by 3 bases and J by 6 bases, with 9 bases between them. CDR1 and CDR2 (germline): MNHEY, SMNVEV (reference sequence). The CDR3 is 13 residues long. The chain's CDR3 is CASSFRNGNEQFF. The CDR3 nucleotides are TGTGCCAGCAGTTTTAGAAACGGCAATGAGCAGTTCTTC.

This clone was counted only a few times. The chain carries TRBV19 and TRBJ2-1; 7 bases line up with TRBD1. Germline loops: CDR1 LNHDA, CDR2 SQIVND (reference sequence). The CDR3 sequence is 14 residues long. V was clipped by 4 bases and J by 7 bases; unmatched bases: 7. Here the CDR3 reads CASSNYRGENEQFF. The CDR3 region has the DNA TGTGCCAGTAGTAATTACAGGGGTGAAAATGAGCAGTTCTTC.

The chain employs TRBV28 and TRBJ2-2; 13 bases fit TRBD2. The ends lost 7 bases at V and 7 bases at J; junction bases unmatched: 3. This CDR3 contains 14 residues. Looked up from germline, CDR1 is MDHEN and CDR2 is SYDVKM. This chain's CDR3 is CASILAGGIGELFF. CDR3 nucleotides: TGTGCCAGCATACTAGCGGGAGGGATCGGGGAGCTGTTTTTT. Variable domain in full (rest from reference TRBV28 and TRBJ2-2): DVKVTQSSRYLVKRTGEKVFLECVQDMDHENMFWYRQDPGLGLRLIYFSYDVKMKEKGDIPEGYSVSREKKERFSLILESASTNQTSMYLCASILAGGIGELFFGEGSRLTVL.

This clone is a singleton in its sample. V gene TRBV9 combines with J gene TRBJ2-1; no reliable D call. The CDR3 is made up of 12 amino acids. Germline V lookup: CDR1 SGDLS, CDR2 YYNGEE. The V end was cut by 2 bases, the J end by 10 bases, with 10 bases between. CDR3 region: CASSVSPPEQFF. CDR3 DNA sequence: TGTGCCAGCAGCGTTTCTCCCCCCGAGCAGTTCTTC. Together with reference TRBV9 and TRBJ2-1, the CDR3 gives the full variable domain: DSGVTQTPKHLITATGQRVTLRCSPRSGDLSVYWYQQSLDQGLQFLIQYYNGEERAKGNILERFSAQQFPDLHSELNLSSLELGDSALYFCASSVSPPEQFFGPGTRLTVL.

This chain connects TRBV9 to TRBJ2-1; 12 nucleotides agree with TRBD2. Germline V gene sequence: CDR1 SGDLS, CDR2 YYNGEE. V gave up 2 bases and J gave up 7 bases; unmatched junction bases: 7. The CDR3 loop spans 16 amino acids. CDR3 nucleotide sequence: TGTGCCAGCAGCGTTGGGGGGGGGACTAGCGGGAATGAGCAGTTCTTC. This sequence encodes CASSVGGGTSGNEQFF. Together with reference TRBV9 and TRBJ2-1, the CDR3 gives the full variable domain: DSGVTQTPKHLITATGQRVTLRCSPRSGDLSVYWYQQSLDQGLQFLIQYYNGEERAKGNILERFSAQQFPDLHSELNLSSLELGDSALYFCASSVGGGTSGNEQFFGPGTRLTVL.

The chain employs TRBV7-3 and TRBJ2-3; D not certain. This CDR3 comprises 11 residues. Germline V gives CDR1 SGHTA, CDR2 FQGTGA. Trimming removed 4 bases at V and 3 bases at J, with 2 bases between. The CDR3, as DNA: TGTGCCAGCAGCTCAACAGATACGCAGTATTTT. This encodes CASSSTDTQYF.

This clone was seen only once. This chain links TRBV29-1 with TRBJ2-5; D might be TRBD2 (5 bases). Germline-derived CDR1 and CDR2 are SQVTM and ANQGSEA. This CDR3 spans 12 amino acids. With 7 bases removed from V and 2 bases from J, the gap between germline ends came to 11 bases. The CDR3 spells CSAESGQETQYF. The CDR3 DNA reads as TGCAGCGCGGAGTCGGGGCAAGAGACCCAGTACTTC.

This clone has only a few counts. The V call is TRBV28, the J call TRBJ1-3; D is possibly TRBD1 (5 bases). Trimming left V 7 bases short and J 0 bases short, with 10 bases between. CDR3 length equals 14 residues. Germline CDR1 reads MDHEN; CDR2 reads SYDVKM. The CDR3 sequence is CASTGGISGNTIYF. CDR3 coding DNA: TGTGCCAGCACGGGGGGGATCTCTGGAAACACCATATATTTT.

This chain connects TRBV30 to TRBJ1-3; unclear D gene. This CDR3 spans 14 amino acids. Germline V gene data show CDR1 as GTSNPN and CDR2 as SVGIG (reference sequence). The V end was cut by 0 bases, the J end by 4 bases, with 10 bases between. CDR3: CAWSVASVGNTIYF. In DNA, the CDR3 is TGTGCCTGGAGTGTAGCCTCCGTCGGAAACACCATATATTTT.

The chain has TRBV28 and TRBJ1-2, with TRBD1 as a possible D gene (5 bases). The CDR3 consists of 14 residues. V lost 4 bases, J lost 8 bases, and 17 bases lay in between. Germline loops: CDR1 MDHEN, CDR2 SYDVKM. CDR3 in DNA: TGTGCCAGCAGTTCCAGCGCGGGGACCTTGGGCTACACCTTC. Translating it yields CASSSSAGTLGYTF.

This chain connects TRBV9 to TRBJ2-3, with 8 bases identical to TRBD2. CDR1 and CDR2 (germline): SGDLS, YYNGEE. After removal of 3 bases from V and 4 bases from J, the junction contained 4 bases not matched to a gene. This CDR3 is built from 14 residues. The CDR3 DNA sequence: TGTGCCAGCAGCGCCGGGACTAGGGCAGATACGCAGTATTTT. Encoded protein: CASSAGTRADTQYF.

The gene calls are TRBV7-2 and TRBJ1-3, with D hard to call. Trimming removed 0 bases from V and 2 bases from J, with 8 bases in between. The germline V gene encodes CDR1 SGHTA and CDR2 FQGNSA. The CDR3 has 15 residues. The DNA of the CDR3 is TGTGCCAGCAGCTTAGCAGCGGGAGCTGGAAACACCATATATTTT. Translating it yields CASSLAAGAGNTIYF.

The V gene is TRBV6-6, the J gene TRBJ2-5, with D possibly matching TRBD2 (7 bases). The DNA matches TRBJ2-7 better at its end, which makes the J call doubtful. Germline-derived CDR1 and CDR2 are MNHNY and SVGAGI (reference sequence). This CDR3 comprises 13 residues. For the CDR3, the DNA is TGTGCCAGCGGGGGGGCAGCGACCTACGAGCAGTACTTC. Translation gives CASGGAATYEQYF.

Only one count was recorded for this clone. The chain couples TRBV6-6 to TRBJ2-7, with 8 bases aligning to TRBD1. The length of the CDR3 is 15 residues. Germline assignment: CDR1 MNHNY and CDR2 SVGAGI (reference sequence). Losses at the gene ends were 4 bases for V and 6 bases for J; bases not matched to a gene: 11. CDR3 residues: CASSSLPQGGCEQYF. The CDR3 DNA reads as TGTGCCAGCAGTTCTCTCCCACAGGGGGGTTGCGAGCAGTACTTC.

The chain uses TRBV19 and TRBJ1-5, with D hard to call. The germline gives CDR1 LNHDA, CDR2 SQIVND (reference sequence). Deletions cut 1 base from V and 11 bases from J, with 12 bases between. The CDR3 contains 13 residues. CDR3 amino acids: CASSIAGFGAQHF. The CDR3 DNA reads TGTGCCAGTAGTATAGCGGGGTTTGGGGCCCAGCATTTT.

V usage is TRBV7-3 and J usage is TRBJ2-7; unclear D gene. The CDR3 runs 14 residues. Germline V gives CDR1 SGHTA, CDR2 FQGTGA. Trimming left V 3 bases short and J 0 bases short, with 9 bases between. In nucleotides, the CDR3 is TGTGCCAGCAGCTTGGAGCCTAGCTCCTACGAGCAGTACTTC. Translation gives CASSLEPSSYEQYF.

The V gene is TRBV19, the J gene TRBJ2-1, with 7 bases aligning to TRBD1. From germline, CDR1 is LNHDA and CDR2 SQIVND (reference sequence). Trimming at V came to 6 bases and at J to 4 bases, leaving 9 bases not matched to a gene. The CDR3 is 15 residues long. This CDR3 is CASSTDRAEYNEQFF. CDR3 bases: TGTGCCAGTAGCACCGACAGGGCGGAGTACAATGAGCAGTTCTTC.

This chain uses TRBV25-1 with TRBJ2-7; D is possibly TRBD1 (5 bases). V was pared by 7 bases and J by 2 bases, with 12 bases between. The germline gives CDR1 MGHDK, CDR2 SYGVNS. The CDR3 loop spans 13 amino acids. The CDR3 loop reads CASTQTDTYEQYF. The CDR3 coding sequence is TGTGCCAGCACCCAGACAGATACCTACGAGCAGTACTTC.

The chain combines TRBV7-9 with TRBJ1-5, with D possibly matching TRBD1 (6 bases). The CDR3 covers 15 residues. Germline CDR1 and CDR2: SEHNR and FQNEAQ (reference sequence). The germline V and J ends were trimmed by 5 bases and 4 bases, with 15 bases remaining between them. The CDR3 coding sequence is TGTGCCAGCAGCCGATCGGGGGGGCGGAATCAGCCCCAGCATTTT. It codes for CASSRSGGRNQPQHF.

The CDR3 is CASTGSGGGQETQYF. CDR3 bases: TGTGCCAGCACTGGGTCGGGTGGGGGGCAAGAGACCCAGTACTTC. The chain carries TRBV28 and TRBJ2-5; possibly TRBD2 for D (6 bases). Trimming removed 7 bases from V and 2 bases from J, with 17 bases in between. Germline V gives CDR1 MDHEN, CDR2 SYDVKM. The CDR3 is 15 residues long.

The CDR3 region is CASRPTGMETQYF. Written as DNA, the CDR3 is TGTGCCAGCAGACCGACAGGGATGGAGACCCAGTACTTC. The chain links TRBV27 to TRBJ2-5; 7 nucleotides agree with TRBD1. This CDR3 contains 13 residues. V was clipped by 6 bases and J by 5 bases; unmatched bases: 6. The germline V gene has CDR1 MNHEY and CDR2 SMNVEV (reference sequence).

J is TRBJ1-1 and V is TRBV27, with D maybe TRBD1 (5 bases). From germline, CDR1 is MNHEY and CDR2 SMNVEV (reference sequence). The germline V and J ends were trimmed by 5 bases and 3 bases, with 10 bases remaining between them. CDR3 length equals 13 residues. CDR3 residues: CASSRQSYTEAFF. The CDR3 DNA is TGTGCCAGCAGTCGACAGAGTTACACTGAAGCTTTCTTT.

This clone has just a few counts. The chain employs TRBV11-1 and TRBJ1-1; D uncertain. Trimming shortened V by 5 bases and J by 4 bases, and 14 bases separated the two germline ends. Germline V gives CDR1 SGHAT, CDR2 FQDESV (reference sequence). The CDR3 runs 14 residues. DNA for the CDR3: TGTGCCAGCAGCACTAACCTGGGTAGCACTGAAGCTTTCTTT. Residues: CASSTNLGSTEAFF.

This clone was detected once. CDR3 in DNA: TGCGCCAGCAGCCAAGACCCGGAGGGTCTAGCGGAGGGGAGGGATACGCAGTATTTT. It encodes CASSQDPEGLAEGRDTQYF. This chain uses TRBV4-3 with TRBJ2-3; 7 bases map to TRBD2. Germline CDR1 reads LGHNA; CDR2 reads YSLEER. Trimming at V came to 0 bases and at J to 6 bases, leaving 18 bases not matched to a gene. The CDR3 length is 19 residues.